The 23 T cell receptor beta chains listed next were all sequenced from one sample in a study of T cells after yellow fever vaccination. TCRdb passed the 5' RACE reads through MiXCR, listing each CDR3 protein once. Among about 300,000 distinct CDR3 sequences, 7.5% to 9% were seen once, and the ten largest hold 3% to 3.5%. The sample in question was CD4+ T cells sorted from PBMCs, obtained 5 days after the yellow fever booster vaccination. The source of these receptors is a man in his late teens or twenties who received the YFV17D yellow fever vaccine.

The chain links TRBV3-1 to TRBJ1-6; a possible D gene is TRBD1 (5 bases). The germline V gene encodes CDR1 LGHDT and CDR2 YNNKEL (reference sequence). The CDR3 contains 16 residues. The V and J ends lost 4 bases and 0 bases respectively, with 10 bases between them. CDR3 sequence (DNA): TGTGCCAGCAGCCCGGGGCAAATCTCCTATAATTCACCCCTCCACTTT. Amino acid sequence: CASSPGQISYNSPLHF. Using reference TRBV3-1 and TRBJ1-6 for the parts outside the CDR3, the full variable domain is DTAVSQTPKYLVTQMGNDKSIKCEQNLGHDTMYWYKQDSKKFLKIMFSYNNKELIINETVPNRFSPKSPDKAHLNLHINSLELGDSAVYFCASSPGQISYNSPLHFGNGTRLTVT.

CDR3 sequence reads: CASSRSDLGTGNYEQYF. CDR3 sequence (DNA): TGCGCCAGCAGCCGATCGGACCTGGGGACAGGGAACTACGAGCAGTACTTC. The chain links TRBV4-1 to TRBJ2-7, with 9 bases aligning to TRBD1. The CDR3 contains 17 residues. With V trimmed by 4 bases and J by 3 bases, 13 bases remained unmatched. CDR1 MGHRA and CDR2 YSYEKL come from the germline V gene.

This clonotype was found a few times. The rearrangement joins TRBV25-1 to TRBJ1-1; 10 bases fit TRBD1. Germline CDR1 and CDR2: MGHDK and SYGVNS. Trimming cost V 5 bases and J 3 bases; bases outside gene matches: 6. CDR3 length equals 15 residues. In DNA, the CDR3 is TGTGCCAGCAGTAACACCGGGACAGGGGACACTGAAGCTTTCTTT. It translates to CASSNTGTGDTEAFF.

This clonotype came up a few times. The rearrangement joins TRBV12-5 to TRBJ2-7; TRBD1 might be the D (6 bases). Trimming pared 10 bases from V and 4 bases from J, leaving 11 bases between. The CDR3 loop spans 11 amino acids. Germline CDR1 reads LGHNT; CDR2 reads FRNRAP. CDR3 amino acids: CATGTLYEQYF. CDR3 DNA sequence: TGTGCTACCGGGACACTTTACGAGCAGTACTTC.

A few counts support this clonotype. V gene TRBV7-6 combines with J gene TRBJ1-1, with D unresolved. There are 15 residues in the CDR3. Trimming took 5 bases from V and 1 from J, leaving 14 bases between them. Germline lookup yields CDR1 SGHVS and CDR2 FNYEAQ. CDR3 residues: CASSTFRVKNTEAFF. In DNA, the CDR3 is TGTGCCAGCAGCACGTTCCGAGTTAAGAACACTGAAGCTTTCTTT.

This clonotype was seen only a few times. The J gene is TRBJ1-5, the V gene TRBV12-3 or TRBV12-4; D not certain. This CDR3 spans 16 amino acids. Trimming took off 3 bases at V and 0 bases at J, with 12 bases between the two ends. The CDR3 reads CASSFKYLPSNQPQHF. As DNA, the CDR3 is TGTGCCAGCAGTTTTAAATATCTTCCTAGCAATCAGCCCCAGCATTTT.

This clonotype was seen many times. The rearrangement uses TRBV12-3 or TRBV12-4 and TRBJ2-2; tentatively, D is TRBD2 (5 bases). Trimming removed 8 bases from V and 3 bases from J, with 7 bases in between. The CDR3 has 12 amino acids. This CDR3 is CASARDTGELFF. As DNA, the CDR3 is TGTGCCAGCGCGCGGGACACCGGGGAGCTGTTTTTT.

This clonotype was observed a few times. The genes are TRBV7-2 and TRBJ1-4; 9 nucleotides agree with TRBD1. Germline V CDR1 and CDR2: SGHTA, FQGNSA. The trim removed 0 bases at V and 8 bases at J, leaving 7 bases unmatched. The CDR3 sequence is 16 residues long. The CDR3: CASSLARGQGGEKLFF. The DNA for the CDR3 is TGTGCCAGCAGCTTAGCGCGGGGACAGGGAGGGGAAAAACTGTTTTTT. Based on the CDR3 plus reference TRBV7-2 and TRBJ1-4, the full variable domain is GAGVSQSPSNKVTEKGKDVELRCDPISGHTALYWYRQSLGQGLEFLIYFQGNSAPDKSGLPSDRFSAERTGGSVSTLTIQRTQQEDSAVYLCASSLARGQGGEKLFFGSGTQLSVL.

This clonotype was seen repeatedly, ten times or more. As DNA, the CDR3 is TGTGCCAGCAGTAGGGACCGGGCTGGACTGGTCATTCAGTACTTC. It yields the protein CASSRDRAGLVIQYF. The rearrangement links TRBV6-2 or TRBV6-3 to TRBJ2-4; D assignment may be TRBD1 or TRBD2 (5 bases each). Trimming cost V 5 bases and J 9 bases, with 20 bases left between them. The CDR3 spans 15 residues. From germline, CDR1 is MNHEY and CDR2 SVGEGT.

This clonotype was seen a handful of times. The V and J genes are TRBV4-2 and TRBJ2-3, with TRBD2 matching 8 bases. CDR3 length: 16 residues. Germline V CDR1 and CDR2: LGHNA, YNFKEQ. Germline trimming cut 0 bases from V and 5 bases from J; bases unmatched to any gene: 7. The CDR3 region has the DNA TGTGCCAGCAGCCAAGAGTACGGGGGGGCGGAAGATACGCAGTATTTT. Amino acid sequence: CASSQEYGGAEDTQYF.

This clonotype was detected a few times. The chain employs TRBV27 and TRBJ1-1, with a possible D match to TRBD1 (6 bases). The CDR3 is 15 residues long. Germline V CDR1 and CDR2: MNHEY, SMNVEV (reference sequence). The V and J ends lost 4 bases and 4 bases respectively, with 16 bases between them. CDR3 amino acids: CASSYLQGVGTEAFF. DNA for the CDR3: TGTGCCAGCAGTTATCTACAGGGAGTGGGCACTGAAGCTTTCTTT.

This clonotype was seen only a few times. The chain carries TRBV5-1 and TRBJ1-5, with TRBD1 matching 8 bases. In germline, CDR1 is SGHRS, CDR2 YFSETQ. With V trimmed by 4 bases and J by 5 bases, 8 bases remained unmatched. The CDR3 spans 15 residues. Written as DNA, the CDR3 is TGCGCCAGCAGCATAACCGGGACAGGCGATCAGCCCCAGCATTTT. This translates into CASSITGTGDQPQHF.

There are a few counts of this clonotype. The DNA for the CDR3 is TGTGCCAGCAGCTTGGACAGGCCCCTCGGAGGCTACACCTTC. Residues: CASSLDRPLGGYTF. V gene TRBV5-4 combines with J gene TRBJ1-2; tentatively, D is TRBD1 (5 bases). Germline CDR1 SGHNT, CDR2 YYREEE (reference sequence). Trimming left V 0 bases short and J 8 bases short, with 14 bases between. The CDR3 has 14 amino acids. The variable domain in full, with the rest retrieved from reference TRBV5-4 and TRBJ1-2, is ETGVTQSPTHLIKTRGQQVTLRCSSQSGHNTVSWYQQALGQGPQFIFQYYREEENGRGNFPPRFSGLQFPNYSSELNVNALELDDSALYLCASSLDRPLGGYTFGSGTRLTVV.

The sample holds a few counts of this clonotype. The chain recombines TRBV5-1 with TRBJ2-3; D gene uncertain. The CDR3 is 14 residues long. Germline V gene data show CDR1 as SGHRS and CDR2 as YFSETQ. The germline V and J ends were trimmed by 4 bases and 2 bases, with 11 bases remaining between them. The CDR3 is CASSSAIHTDTQYF. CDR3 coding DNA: TGCGCCAGCAGCAGTGCCATCCACACAGATACGCAGTATTTT.

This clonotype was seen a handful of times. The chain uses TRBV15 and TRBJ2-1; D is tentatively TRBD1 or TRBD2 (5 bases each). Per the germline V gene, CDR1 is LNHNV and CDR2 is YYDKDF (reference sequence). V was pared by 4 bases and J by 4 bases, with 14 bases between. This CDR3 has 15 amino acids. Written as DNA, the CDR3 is TGTGCCACCAGCACCCGATCAGGGAGATACAATGAGCAGTTCTTC. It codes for CATSTRSGRYNEQFF. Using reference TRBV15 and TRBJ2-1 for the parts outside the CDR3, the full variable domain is DAMVIQNPRYQVTQFGKPVTLSCSQTLNHNVMYWYQQKSSQAPKLLFHYYDKDFNNEADTPDNFQSRRPNTSFCFLDIRSPGLGDTAMYLCATSTRSGRYNEQFFGPGTRLTVL.

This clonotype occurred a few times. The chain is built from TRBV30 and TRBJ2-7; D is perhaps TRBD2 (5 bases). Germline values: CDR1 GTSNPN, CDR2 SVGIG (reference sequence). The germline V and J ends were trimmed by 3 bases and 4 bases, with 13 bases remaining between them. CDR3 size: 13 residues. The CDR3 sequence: CAWSGRGRYEQYF. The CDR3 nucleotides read TGTGCCTGGAGCGGCCGGGGTAGGTACGAGCAGTACTTC.

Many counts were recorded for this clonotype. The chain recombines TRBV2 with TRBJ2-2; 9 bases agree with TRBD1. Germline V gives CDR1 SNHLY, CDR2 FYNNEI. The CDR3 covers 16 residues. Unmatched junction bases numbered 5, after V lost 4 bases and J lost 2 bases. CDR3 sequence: CASSAITGGNTGELFF. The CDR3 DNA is TGTGCCAGCAGTGCTATAACAGGGGGCAACACCGGGGAGCTGTTTTTT. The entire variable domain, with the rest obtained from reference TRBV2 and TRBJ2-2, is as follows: EPEVTQTPSHQVTQMGQEVILRCVPISNHLYFYWYRQILGQKVEFLVSFYNNEISEKSEIFDDQFSVERPDGSNFTLKIRSTKLEDSAMYFCASSAITGGNTGELFFGEGSRLTVL.

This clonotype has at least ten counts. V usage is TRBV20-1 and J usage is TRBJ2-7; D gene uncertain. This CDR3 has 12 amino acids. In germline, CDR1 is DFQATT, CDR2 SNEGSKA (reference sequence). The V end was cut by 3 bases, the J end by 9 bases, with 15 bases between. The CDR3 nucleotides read TGCAGTGCTAGTGGGGATCCTTTTGGGCAGTACTTC. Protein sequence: CSASGDPFGQYF.

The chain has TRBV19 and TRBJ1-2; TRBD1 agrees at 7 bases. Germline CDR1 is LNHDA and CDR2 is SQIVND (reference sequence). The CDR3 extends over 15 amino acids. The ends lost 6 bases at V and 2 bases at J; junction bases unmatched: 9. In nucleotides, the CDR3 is TGTGCCAGTAGAAGGGGACAGCAGTTCAACTATGGCTACACCTTC. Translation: CASRRGQQFNYGYTF.

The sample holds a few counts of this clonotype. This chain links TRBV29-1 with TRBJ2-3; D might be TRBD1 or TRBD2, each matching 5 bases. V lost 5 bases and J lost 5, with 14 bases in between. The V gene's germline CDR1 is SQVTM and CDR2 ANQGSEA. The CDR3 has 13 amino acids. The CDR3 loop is CSVLVREQDTQYF. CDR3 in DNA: TGCAGCGTTCTGGTCAGGGAGCAAGATACGCAGTATTTT.

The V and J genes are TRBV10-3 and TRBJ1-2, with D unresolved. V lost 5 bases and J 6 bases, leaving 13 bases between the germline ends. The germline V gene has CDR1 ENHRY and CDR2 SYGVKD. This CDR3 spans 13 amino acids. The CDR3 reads CAISTREVHGYTF. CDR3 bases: TGTGCCATCAGTACCCGGGAGGTCCATGGCTACACCTTC.

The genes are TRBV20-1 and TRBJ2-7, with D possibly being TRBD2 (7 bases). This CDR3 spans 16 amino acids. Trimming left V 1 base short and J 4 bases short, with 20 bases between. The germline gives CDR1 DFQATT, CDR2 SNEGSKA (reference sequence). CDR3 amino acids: CSARVISARGAYEQYF. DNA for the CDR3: TGCAGTGCTAGAGTTATATCTGCCCGGGGGGCATACGAGCAGTACTTC.

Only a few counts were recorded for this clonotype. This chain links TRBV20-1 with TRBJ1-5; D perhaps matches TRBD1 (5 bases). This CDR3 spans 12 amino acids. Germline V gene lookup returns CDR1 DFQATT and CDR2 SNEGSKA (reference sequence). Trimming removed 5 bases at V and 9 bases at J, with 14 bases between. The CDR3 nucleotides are TGCAGTGCTGCCCGTTCCCAGGGGCCCCAGCATTTT. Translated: CSAARSQGPQHF.